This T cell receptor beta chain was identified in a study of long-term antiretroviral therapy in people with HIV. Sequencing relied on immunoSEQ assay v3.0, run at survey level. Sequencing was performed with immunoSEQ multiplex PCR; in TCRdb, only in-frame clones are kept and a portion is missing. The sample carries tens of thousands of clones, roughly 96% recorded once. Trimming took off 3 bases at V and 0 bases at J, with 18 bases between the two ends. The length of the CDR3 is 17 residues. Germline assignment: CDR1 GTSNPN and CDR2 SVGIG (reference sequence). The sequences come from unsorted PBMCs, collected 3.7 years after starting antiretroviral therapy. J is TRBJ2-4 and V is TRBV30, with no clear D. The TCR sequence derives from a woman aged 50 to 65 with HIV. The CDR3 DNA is TGTGCCTGGAGCGCACTCACCTACCCCGGAGCCAAAAACATTCAGTACTTC. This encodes CAWSALTYPGAKNIQYF.